The rows below give T cell receptor beta chains drawn from one sample of a study of tumor-infiltrating lymphocytes in localized non-small cell lung cancer. The table came from immunoSEQ multiplex PCR; TCRdb's copy has only in-frame clones and leaves some out. The repertoire holds about 24,000 clones, around 62% seen once, with about 5.6% in the top ten. The sequenced sample consisted of lung tumor tissue. These receptors all stem from a human donor with non-small cell lung cancer. Each CDR3 is given with its conserved first and last residue. Each record gives: D gene, V gene, clone size, J gene, CDR3 protein, CDR3 DNA. The D gene is left open where the match is weak. Size is omitted from some rows. Given values are once, few, many or a class for expanded clones.

d_gene: .; v_gene: TRBV18; abundance: .; j_gene: TRBJ2-7; CDR3aa: CASSPDRGEQYF; CDR3nt: TGTGCCAGCTCACCCGACAGAGGCGAGCAGTACTTC
d_gene: .; v_gene: TRBV11-2; abundance: .; j_gene: TRBJ1-1; CDR3aa: CASSFRAGTEAFF; CDR3nt: TGTGCCAGCAGCTTTAGGGCGGGCACTGAAGCTTTCTTT
d_gene: .; v_gene: TRBV19; abundance: once; j_gene: TRBJ2-3; CDR3aa: CASSWDGSTDTQYF; CDR3nt: TGTGCCAGTAGTTGGGACGGTAGCACAGATACGCAGTATTTT
d_gene: .; v_gene: TRBV21-1; abundance: .; j_gene: TRBJ1-4; CDR3aa: CASSPRGRGLPNEKLFF; CDR3nt: TGTGCCAGCAGTCCCAGGGGGCGGGGGCTGCCTAATGAAAAACTGTTTTTT
d_gene: TRBD2; v_gene: TRBV27; abundance: few; j_gene: TRBJ2-7; CDR3aa: CASMGGWNEQYF; CDR3nt: TGTGCCAGCATGGGAGGGTGGAATGAGCAGTACTTC
d_gene: TRBD2; v_gene: TRBV6-1; abundance: few; j_gene: TRBJ2-1; CDR3aa: CASSATGGTFEQFF; CDR3nt: TGTGCCAGCAGTGCGACGGGAGGAACTTTTGAGCAGTTCTTC
d_gene: .; v_gene: TRBV28; abundance: medium-sized; j_gene: TRBJ1-5; CDR3aa: CASSPDRESQPQHF; CDR3nt: TGTGCCAGCAGTCCCGACAGAGAAAGTCAGCCCCAGCATTTT
d_gene: .; v_gene: TRBV6-6; abundance: .; j_gene: TRBJ1-5; CDR3aa: CASSPQGRGSNQPQHF; CDR3nt: TGTGCCAGCAGTCCACAGGGAAGGGGAAGCAATCAGCCCCAGCATTTT
d_gene: TRBD1; v_gene: TRBV11-2; abundance: .; j_gene: TRBJ2-2; CDR3aa: CASSRDRANTGELFF; CDR3nt: TGTGCCAGCAGTCGCGACAGGGCGAACACCGGGGAGCTGTTTTTT
d_gene: TRBD1; v_gene: TRBV7-9; abundance: .; j_gene: TRBJ1-4; CDR3aa: CASRPQGAGNEKLFF; CDR3nt: TGTGCCAGCAGGCCTCAGGGGGCGGGTAATGAAAAACTGTTTTTT
d_gene: .; v_gene: TRBV19; abundance: .; j_gene: TRBJ1-4; CDR3aa: CASSAALNEKLFF; CDR3nt: TGTGCCAGTAGTGCAGCTTTAAATGAAAAACTGTTTTTT
d_gene: .; v_gene: TRBV18; abundance: .; j_gene: TRBJ2-1; CDR3aa: CASSPLAAGDEQFF; CDR3nt: TGTGCCAGCTCACCACTAGCTGCAGGGGATGAGCAGTTCTTC
d_gene: TRBD2; v_gene: TRBV28; abundance: .; j_gene: TRBJ2-7; CDR3aa: CASSFPLTGGEQYF; CDR3nt: TGTGCCAGCAGTTTCCCCCTTACGGGGGGCGAGCAGTACTTC
d_gene: TRBD2; v_gene: TRBV7-9; abundance: once; j_gene: TRBJ2-7; CDR3aa: CASSLWTSGNYEQYF; CDR3nt: TGTGCCAGCAGCCTCTGGACTAGCGGTAACTACGAGCAGTACTTC
d_gene: .; v_gene: TRBV5-4; abundance: .; j_gene: TRBJ1-2; CDR3aa: CASSWGQGGGYTF; CDR3nt: TGTGCCAGCAGCTGGGGGCAGGGTGGTGGCTACACCTTC
d_gene: .; v_gene: TRBV2; abundance: few; j_gene: TRBJ2-3; CDR3aa: CASEEDTQYF; CDR3nt: TGTGCCAGCGAGGAAGATACGCAGTATTTT
d_gene: .; v_gene: TRBV11-3; abundance: .; j_gene: TRBJ2-1; CDR3aa: CASSLFVGASSSEQFF; CDR3nt: TGTGCCAGCAGCTTATTCGTGGGAGCTTCAAGCAGCGAGCAGTTCTTC
d_gene: .; v_gene: TRBV7-9; abundance: medium-sized; j_gene: TRBJ2-2; CDR3aa: CASSLGLDSLDTGELFF; CDR3nt: TGTGCCAGCAGCCTGGGGTTGGACAGTTTAGACACCGGGGAGCTGTTTTTT
d_gene: .; v_gene: TRBV5-4; abundance: .; j_gene: TRBJ2-7; CDR3aa: CASSPSPSSYEQYF; CDR3nt: TGTGCCAGCAGCCCTTCACCGAGCTCCTACGAGCAGTACTTC
d_gene: TRBD1; v_gene: TRBV5-1; abundance: .; j_gene: TRBJ2-1; CDR3aa: CASSPGQSSYNEQFF; CDR3nt: TGCGCCAGCAGCCCGGGACAGAGCTCCTACAATGAGCAGTTCTTC
d_gene: .; v_gene: TRBV18; abundance: .; j_gene: TRBJ2-7; CDR3aa: CASSPLAWLRYEQYF; CDR3nt: TGTGCCAGCTCACCATTAGCGTGGCTTCGCTACGAGCAGTACTTC
d_gene: .; v_gene: TRBV5-1; abundance: .; j_gene: TRBJ2-2; CDR3aa: CASSLAGLTGELFF; CDR3nt: TGCGCCAGCAGCTTGGCGGGCCTCACCGGGGAGCTGTTTTTT
d_gene: .; v_gene: TRBV28; abundance: .; j_gene: TRBJ1-1; CDR3aa: CATNPRDGSTEAFF; CDR3nt: TGTGCCACCAACCCAAGGGACGGTAGTACTGAAGCTTTCTTT
d_gene: .; v_gene: TRBV6-5; abundance: .; j_gene: TRBJ2-5; CDR3aa: CASSYSRTAETQYF; CDR3nt: TGTGCCAGCAGTTACTCTCGGACTGCAGAGACCCAGTACTTC
d_gene: .; v_gene: TRBV5-4; abundance: once; j_gene: TRBJ2-5; CDR3aa: CASRPGSEETQYF; CDR3nt: TGTGCCAGCAGGCCCGGGTCGGAAGAGACCCAGTACTTC
d_gene: .; v_gene: TRBV18; abundance: .; j_gene: TRBJ1-3; CDR3aa: CASSRIRDSGNTIYF; CDR3nt: TGTGCCAGCTCACGGATCAGGGACTCTGGAAACACCATATATTTT
d_gene: .; v_gene: TRBV19; abundance: .; j_gene: TRBJ2-3; CDR3aa: CASSDRGHRRGDTQYF; CDR3nt: TGTGCCAGTAGTGACCGGGGACACCGACGCGGAGATACGCAGTATTTT
d_gene: .; v_gene: TRBV4-1; abundance: .; j_gene: TRBJ2-7; CDR3aa: CASSQYDSSYEQYF; CDR3nt: TGCGCCAGCAGCCAATATGACTCCTCCTACGAGCAGTACTTC
d_gene: .; v_gene: TRBV2; abundance: few; j_gene: TRBJ2-7; CDR3aa: CASSVREARGYYEQYF; CDR3nt: TGTGCCAGCAGCGTAAGGGAGGCTCGAGGGTACTACGAGCAGTACTTC
d_gene: .; v_gene: TRBV15; abundance: few; j_gene: TRBJ2-7; CDR3aa: CATSGSEGEQYF; CDR3nt: TGTGCCACCAGCGGATCGGAAGGAGAGCAGTACTTC
d_gene: .; v_gene: TRBV7-9; abundance: once; j_gene: TRBJ2-7; CDR3aa: CASSLSAATYEQYF; CDR3nt: TGTGCCAGCAGCTTATCCGCAGCCACCTACGAGCAGTACTTC
d_gene: TRBD1; v_gene: TRBV11-2; abundance: .; j_gene: TRBJ2-1; CDR3aa: CASSLGRGRYYNEQFF; CDR3nt: TGTGCCAGCAGCTTAGGTAGGGGGCGATACTACAATGAGCAGTTCTTC
d_gene: .; v_gene: TRBV10-3; abundance: few; j_gene: TRBJ1-1; CDR3aa: CAVGAVRNTEAFF; CDR3nt: TGTGCCGTGGGGGCCGTTCGAAACACTGAAGCTTTCTTT
d_gene: TRBD1; v_gene: TRBV5-1; abundance: few; j_gene: TRBJ2-1; CDR3aa: CASSSGTGSGNEQFF; CDR3nt: TGCGCCAGCAGTTCAGGGACAGGGTCTGGAAATGAGCAGTTCTTC
d_gene: .; v_gene: TRBV27; abundance: once; j_gene: TRBJ2-1; CDR3aa: CASSLVGQSEFF; CDR3nt: TGTGCCAGCTCGCTTGTTGGACAGTCCGAGTTCTTC
d_gene: TRBD2; v_gene: TRBV5-6; abundance: .; j_gene: TRBJ2-1; CDR3aa: CASRLAGGGNEQFF; CDR3nt: TGTGCCAGCAGGCTAGCGGGAGGAGGAAATGAGCAGTTCTTC
d_gene: .; v_gene: TRBV6-1; abundance: .; j_gene: TRBJ2-2; CDR3aa: CASRVLSNTGELFF; CDR3nt: TGTGCCAGCAGAGTACTGAGCAACACCGGGGAGCTGTTTTTT
d_gene: TRBD1; v_gene: TRBV7-9; abundance: .; j_gene: TRBJ1-4; CDR3aa: CASSPGQGSGEKLFF; CDR3nt: TGTGCCAGCAGTCCCGGACAGGGAAGCGGTGAAAAACTGTTTTTT
d_gene: .; v_gene: TRBV30; abundance: once; j_gene: TRBJ2-1; CDR3aa: CAWGRGPGNNEQFF; CDR3nt: TGTGCCTGGGGGCGGGGGCCGGGAAACAATGAGCAGTTCTTC
d_gene: .; v_gene: TRBV28; abundance: .; j_gene: TRBJ1-1; CDR3aa: CASSSPAANKLNTEAFF; CDR3nt: TGTGCCAGCAGTTCCCCGGCAGCAAATAAATTGAACACTGAAGCTTTCTTT
d_gene: .; v_gene: TRBV6-1; abundance: .; j_gene: TRBJ1-1; CDR3aa: CASSVQGWNTEAFF; CDR3nt: TGTGCCAGCAGTGTACAGGGATGGAACACTGAAGCTTTCTTT
d_gene: TRBD1; v_gene: TRBV18; abundance: few; j_gene: TRBJ1-2; CDR3aa: CASSPQGADGYTF; CDR3nt: TGTGCCAGCTCACCACAGGGGGCGGACGGCTACACCTTC